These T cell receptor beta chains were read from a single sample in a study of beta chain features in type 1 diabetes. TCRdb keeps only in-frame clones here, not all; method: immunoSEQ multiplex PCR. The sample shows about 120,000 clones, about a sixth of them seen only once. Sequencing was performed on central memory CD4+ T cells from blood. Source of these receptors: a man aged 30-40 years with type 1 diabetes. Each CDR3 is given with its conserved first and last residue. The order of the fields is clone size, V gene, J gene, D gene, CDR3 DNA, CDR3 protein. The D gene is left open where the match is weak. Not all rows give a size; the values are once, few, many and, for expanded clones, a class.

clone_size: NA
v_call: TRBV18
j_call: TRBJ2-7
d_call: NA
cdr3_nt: TGTGCCAGCTCACCACCCGCACGGGACGAGCAGTACTTC
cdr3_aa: CASSPPARDEQYF

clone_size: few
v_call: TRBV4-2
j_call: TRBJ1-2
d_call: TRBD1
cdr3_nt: TGTGCCAGCAGCCAAGATGGCACAGGGGGCTATGGCTACACCTTC
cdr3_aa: CASSQDGTGGYGYTF

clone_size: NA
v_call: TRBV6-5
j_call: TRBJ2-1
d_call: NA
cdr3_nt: TGTGCCAGCAGTACCCCTCTCGGTTGGAACAATGAGCAGTTCTTC
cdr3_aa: CASSTPLGWNNEQFF

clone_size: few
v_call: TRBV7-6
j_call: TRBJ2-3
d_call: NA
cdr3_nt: TGTGCCAGCAGCTCGCAGGGACACGGCACAGATACGCAGTATTTT
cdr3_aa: CASSSQGHGTDTQYF

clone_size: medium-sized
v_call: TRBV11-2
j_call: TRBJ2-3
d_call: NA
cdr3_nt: TGTGCCAGCAGGAACCTTGGGGTAAGGGCCACGCAGTATTTT
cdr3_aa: CASRNLGVRATQYF

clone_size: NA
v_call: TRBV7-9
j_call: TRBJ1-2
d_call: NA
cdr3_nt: TGTGCCAGCAGTTTTCCCCCCAATGAGGATGGCTACACCTTC
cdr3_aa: CASSFPPNEDGYTF

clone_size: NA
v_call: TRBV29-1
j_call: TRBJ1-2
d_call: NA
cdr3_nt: TGCAGCGTTGATAATCTTGGGGAGGGGAACTATGGCTACACCTTC
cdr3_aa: CSVDNLGEGNYGYTF

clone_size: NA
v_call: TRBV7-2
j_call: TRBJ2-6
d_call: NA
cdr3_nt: TGTGCCAGCAGCTTAAGATTTTCCTCTGGGGCCAACGTCCTGACTTTC
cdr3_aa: CASSLRFSSGANVLTF

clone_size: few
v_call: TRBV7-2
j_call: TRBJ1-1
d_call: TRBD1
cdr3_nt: TGTGCCAGCAGCGAACGACAGGGCACTGAAGCTTTCTTT
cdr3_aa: CASSERQGTEAFF

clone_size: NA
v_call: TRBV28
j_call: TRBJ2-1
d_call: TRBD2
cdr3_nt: TGTGCCAGCAGTTCTCTGACTAATAGCGGGGATGGAAATGAGCAGTTCTTC
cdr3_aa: CASSSLTNSGDGNEQFF

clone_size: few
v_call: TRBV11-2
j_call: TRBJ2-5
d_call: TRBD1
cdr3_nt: TGTGCCAGCAGCTTAAGCCCCGGACAGGGAGAGACCCAGTACTTC
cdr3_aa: CASSLSPGQGETQYF

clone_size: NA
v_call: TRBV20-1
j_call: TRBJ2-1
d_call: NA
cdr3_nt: TGCAGTGCTAGAGTAGAACTAGAGCAGTTCTTC
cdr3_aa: CSARVELEQFF

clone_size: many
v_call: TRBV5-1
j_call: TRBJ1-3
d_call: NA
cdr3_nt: TGCGCCAGCAGCGCGGGTCTGAACTCTGGAAACACCATATATTTT
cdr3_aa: CASSAGLNSGNTIYF

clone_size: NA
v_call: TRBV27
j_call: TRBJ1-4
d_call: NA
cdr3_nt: TGTGCCAGCAGTTCCACCACCCGATCTAATGAAAAACTGTTTTTT
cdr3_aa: CASSSTTRSNEKLFF

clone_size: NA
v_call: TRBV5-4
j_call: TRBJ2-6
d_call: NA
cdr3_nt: TGTGCCAGCAGCACGAATATGGGTTCTGGGGCCAACGTCCTGACTTTC
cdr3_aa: CASSTNMGSGANVLTF

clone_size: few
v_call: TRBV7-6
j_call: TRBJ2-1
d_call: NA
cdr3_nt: TGTGCCAGCAGCTTGATCCAACGGAGGGGGCCGAATGAGCAGTTCTTC
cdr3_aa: CASSLIQRRGPNEQFF

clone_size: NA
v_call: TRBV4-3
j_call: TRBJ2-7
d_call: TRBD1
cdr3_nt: TGCGCCAGCAGCTATAGGACAGGGGTCTACGAGCAGTACTTC
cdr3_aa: CASSYRTGVYEQYF

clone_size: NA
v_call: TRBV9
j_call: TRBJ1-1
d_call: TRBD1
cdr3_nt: TGTGCCAGCAGTTTAGGACAGGGGAAGAACACTGAAGCTTTCTTT
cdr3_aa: CASSLGQGKNTEAFF

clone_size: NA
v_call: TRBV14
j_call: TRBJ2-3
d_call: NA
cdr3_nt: TGTGCCAGCAGCCAAGTCGTCACAGATACGCAGTATTTT
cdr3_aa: CASSQVVTDTQYF

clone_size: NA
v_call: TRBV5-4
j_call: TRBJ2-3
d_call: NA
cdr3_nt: TGTGCCAGCAGCTACCAAATAGGCACAGATACGCAGTATTTT
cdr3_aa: CASSYQIGTDTQYF

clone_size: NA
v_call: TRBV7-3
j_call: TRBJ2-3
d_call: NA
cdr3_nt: TGTGCCAGCAGCTTAGTGGAGTGGGATACGCAGTATTTT
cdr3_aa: CASSLVEWDTQYF

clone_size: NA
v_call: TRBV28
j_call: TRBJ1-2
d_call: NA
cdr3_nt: TGTGCCAGCAGTTTACCAGACCGCGGCTACACCTTC
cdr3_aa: CASSLPDRGYTF

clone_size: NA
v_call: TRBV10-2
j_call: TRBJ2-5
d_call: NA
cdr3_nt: TGCGCCAGCAGTGAGAGGCTAGCCACTCGCCAGACCCAGTACTTC
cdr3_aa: CASSERLATRQTQYF

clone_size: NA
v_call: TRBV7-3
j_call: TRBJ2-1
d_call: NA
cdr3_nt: TGTGCCAGCAGTCTTCTCCCGGACAGCTACAATGAGCAGTTCTTC
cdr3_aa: CASSLLPDSYNEQFF

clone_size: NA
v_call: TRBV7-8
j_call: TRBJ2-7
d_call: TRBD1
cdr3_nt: TGTGCCAGCAGCTTAGCGCGGAGGACAGGGGGCCTGTTGGACGAGCAGTACTTC
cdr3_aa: CASSLARRTGGLLDEQYF

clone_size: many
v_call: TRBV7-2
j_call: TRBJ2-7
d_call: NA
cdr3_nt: TGTGCCAGCTCGGCGGACCGGAAGGAGCAGTACTTC
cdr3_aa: CASSADRKEQYF

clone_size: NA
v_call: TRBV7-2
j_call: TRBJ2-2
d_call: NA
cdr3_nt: TGTGCCAGCAGCTTACTCCAGGGCGGAACCGGGGAGCTGTTTTTT
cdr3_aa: CASSLLQGGTGELFF

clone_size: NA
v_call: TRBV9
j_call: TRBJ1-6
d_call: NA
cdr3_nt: TGTGCCAGCAGCAGCGGGACGGGGGGGAGTTCACCCCTCCACTTT
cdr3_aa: CASSSGTGGSSPLHF

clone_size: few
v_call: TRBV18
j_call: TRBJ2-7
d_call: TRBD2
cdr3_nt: TGTGCCAGCTCACCCGGGGGGGAAGAGCAGTACTTC
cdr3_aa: CASSPGGEEQYF

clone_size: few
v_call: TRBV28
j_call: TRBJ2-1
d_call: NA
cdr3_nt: TGTGCCAGCAGTTCCCAAGGCGTCTACAATGAGCAGTTCTTC
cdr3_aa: CASSSQGVYNEQFF

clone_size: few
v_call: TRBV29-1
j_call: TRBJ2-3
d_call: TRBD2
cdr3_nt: TGCAGCGGCTTCGTCCGGGGGGACACAGATACGCAGTATTTT
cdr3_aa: CSGFVRGDTDTQYF

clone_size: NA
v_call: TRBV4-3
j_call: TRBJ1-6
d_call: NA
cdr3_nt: TGCGCCAGCAGCCAAGAACAAAGTGGGAATTCACCCCTCCACTTT
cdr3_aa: CASSQEQSGNSPLHF

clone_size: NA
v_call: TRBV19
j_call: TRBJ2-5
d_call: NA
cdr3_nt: TGTGCCAGTAGCTCGGGACAAGCCCTTGGTGGAGAGACCCAGTACTTC
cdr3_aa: CASSSGQALGGETQYF

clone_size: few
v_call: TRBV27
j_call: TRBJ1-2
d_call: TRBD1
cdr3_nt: TGTGCCAGCAGTTTAAAGAGGGACAGCTATGGCTACACCTTC
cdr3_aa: CASSLKRDSYGYTF

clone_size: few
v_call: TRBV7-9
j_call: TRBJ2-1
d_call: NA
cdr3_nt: TGTGCCAGCAGCTTAGGCGTTGGGGTCGGAAATGAGCAGTTCTTC
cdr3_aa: CASSLGVGVGNEQFF

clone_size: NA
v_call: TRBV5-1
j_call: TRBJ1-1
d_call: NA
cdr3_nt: TGCGCCAGCAGCATGGGAGTCACAGTCAACACTGAAGCTTTCTTT
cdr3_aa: CASSMGVTVNTEAFF

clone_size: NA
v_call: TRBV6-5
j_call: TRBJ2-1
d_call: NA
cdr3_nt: TGTGCCAGCAGTTACTCGACGACAGTAAATGAGCAGTTCTTC
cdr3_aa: CASSYSTTVNEQFF

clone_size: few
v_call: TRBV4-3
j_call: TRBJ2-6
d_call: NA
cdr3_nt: TGCGCCAGCAGCCGGGACGGCGCTAACTCTGGGGCCAACGTCCTGACTTTC
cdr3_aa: CASSRDGANSGANVLTF

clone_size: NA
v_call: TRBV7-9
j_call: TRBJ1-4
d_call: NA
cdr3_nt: TGTGCCAGCAGGGCTGAGGGCCATGAAAAACTGTTTTTT
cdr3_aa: CASRAEGHEKLFF

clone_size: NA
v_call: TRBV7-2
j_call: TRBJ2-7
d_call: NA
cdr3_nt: TGTGCCAGCAGCGCCCCCTCGGGGAGGGAGCAGTACTTC
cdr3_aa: CASSAPSGREQYF

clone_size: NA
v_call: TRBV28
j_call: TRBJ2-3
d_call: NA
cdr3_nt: TGTGCCAGCAGTTTTGACAGGAACACAGATACGCAGTATTTT
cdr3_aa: CASSFDRNTDTQYF

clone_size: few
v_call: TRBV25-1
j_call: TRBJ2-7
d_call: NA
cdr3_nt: TGTGCCAGCAGTGAAACGGGACGGTCCTACGAGCAGTACTTC
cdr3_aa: CASSETGRSYEQYF

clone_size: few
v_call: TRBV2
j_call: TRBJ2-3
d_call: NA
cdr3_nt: TGTGCCAGCGCCGAGGGGCTAGACACAGATACGCAGTATTTT
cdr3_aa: CASAEGLDTDTQYF

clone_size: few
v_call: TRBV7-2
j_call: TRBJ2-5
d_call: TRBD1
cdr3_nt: TGTGCCAGCAGTCCTCAATGGGACAGGATGGAGACCCAGTACTTC
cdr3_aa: CASSPQWDRMETQYF

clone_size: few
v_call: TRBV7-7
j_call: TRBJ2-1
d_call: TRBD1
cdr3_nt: TGTGCCAGCAGCCTAACAGGGGGCAGGAATGAGCAGTTCTTC
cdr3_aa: CASSLTGGRNEQFF

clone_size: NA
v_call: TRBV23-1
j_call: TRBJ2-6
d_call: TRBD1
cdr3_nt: TGCGCCAGCAGCGCACCGGGACAGGAGTTAGTTGGGGCCAACGTCCTGACTTTC
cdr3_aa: CASSAPGQELVGANVLTF

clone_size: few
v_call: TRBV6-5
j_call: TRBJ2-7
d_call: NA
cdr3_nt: TGTGCCAGCAGTTACTCGAAACCGGGGGCAGGATACGAGCAGTACTTC
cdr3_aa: CASSYSKPGAGYEQYF

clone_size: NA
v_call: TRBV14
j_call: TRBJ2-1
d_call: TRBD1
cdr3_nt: TGTGCCAGCAGCCAAGGAGACAGGGGTTTCTACAATGAGCAGTTCTTC
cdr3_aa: CASSQGDRGFYNEQFF

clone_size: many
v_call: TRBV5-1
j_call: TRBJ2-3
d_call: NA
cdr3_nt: TGCGCCAGCAGCTTCCAGGGTTTGGGCACAGATACGCAGTATTTT
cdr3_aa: CASSFQGLGTDTQYF

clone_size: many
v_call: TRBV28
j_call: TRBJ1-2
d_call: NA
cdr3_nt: TGTGCCAGCAGCGTGGTGCGGAGTACTGGCTACACCTTC
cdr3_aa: CASSVVRSTGYTF

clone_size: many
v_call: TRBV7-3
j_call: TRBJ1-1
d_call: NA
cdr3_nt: TGTGCCAGCAGCCTGGGACAAACCGACGCCACTGAAGCTTTCTTT
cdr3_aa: CASSLGQTDATEAFF

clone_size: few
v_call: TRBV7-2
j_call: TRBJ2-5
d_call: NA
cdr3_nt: TGTGCCAGCAGCTTAGCTGGGAAAGAGACCCAGTACTTC
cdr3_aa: CASSLAGKETQYF

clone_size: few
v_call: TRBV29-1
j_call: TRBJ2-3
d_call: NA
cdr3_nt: TGCAGCGTTGGTGGGGGTAGCACAGATACGCAGTATTTT
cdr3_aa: CSVGGGSTDTQYF

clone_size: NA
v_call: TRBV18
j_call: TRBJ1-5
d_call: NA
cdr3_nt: TGTGCCAGCTCACCTCCTGGGGGCGAGGGGCCCCAGCATTTT
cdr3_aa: CASSPPGGEGPQHF

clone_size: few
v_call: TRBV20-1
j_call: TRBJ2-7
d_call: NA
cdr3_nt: TGCAGTGCTAGATCCGACAGTGAGCAGTACTTC
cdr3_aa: CSARSDSEQYF

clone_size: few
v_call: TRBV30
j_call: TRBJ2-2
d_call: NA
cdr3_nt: TGTGCAGTGACAGGACCTAACACCGGGGAGCTGTTTTTT
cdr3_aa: CAVTGPNTGELFF

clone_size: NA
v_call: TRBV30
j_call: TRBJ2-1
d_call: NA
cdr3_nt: TGTGCCTGGAGGAGTTACAATGAGCAGTTCTTC
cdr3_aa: CAWRSYNEQFF

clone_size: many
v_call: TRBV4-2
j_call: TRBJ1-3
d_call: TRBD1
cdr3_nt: TGTGCCAGCAGCCAAGAGAGGACAGGGTTTCGCGGTGGAAACACCATATATTTT
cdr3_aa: CASSQERTGFRGGNTIYF

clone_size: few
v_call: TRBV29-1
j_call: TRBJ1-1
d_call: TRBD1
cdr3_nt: TGCAGCGTCTCGACAGGGGACACTGAAGCTTTCTTT
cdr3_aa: CSVSTGDTEAFF